This note documents a single T cell receptor beta chain sequence. The sample belongs to a study of early T cells in non-severe SARS-CoV-2 infection. Study-wide context: The study sequenced bulk RNA from unsorted whole blood, with chains unpaired.

The CDR3 extends over 15 amino acids. From germline, CDR1 is SGHTA and CDR2 FQGNSA. Trimming removed 5 bases at V and 7 bases at J, with 18 bases between. MiXCR, run by TCRdb on the 5' RACE reads, gives a single entry per CDR3 protein. The sample yields more than 50,000 distinct CDR3 sequences, around 5.2% seen once. The sample comprised whole blood. This receptor was obtained from an adult who was a healthcare worker with PCR-confirmed SARS-CoV-2 infection or an uninfected control (not recorded which). The rearrangement links TRBV7-2 to TRBJ1-5, with unresolved D. The CDR3 sequence: CASSRRRGPRQPQHF. The CDR3 coding sequence is TGTGCCAGCAGCCGGCGACGAGGACCAAGGCAGCCCCAGCATTTT. The whole variable domain, remainder taken from reference TRBV7-2 and TRBJ1-5, is GAGVSQSPSNKVTEKGKDVELRCDPISGHTALYWYRQSLGQGLEFLIYFQGNSAPDKSGLPSDRFSAERTGGSVSTLTIQRTQQEDSAVYLCASSRRRGPRQPQHFGDGTRLSIL.